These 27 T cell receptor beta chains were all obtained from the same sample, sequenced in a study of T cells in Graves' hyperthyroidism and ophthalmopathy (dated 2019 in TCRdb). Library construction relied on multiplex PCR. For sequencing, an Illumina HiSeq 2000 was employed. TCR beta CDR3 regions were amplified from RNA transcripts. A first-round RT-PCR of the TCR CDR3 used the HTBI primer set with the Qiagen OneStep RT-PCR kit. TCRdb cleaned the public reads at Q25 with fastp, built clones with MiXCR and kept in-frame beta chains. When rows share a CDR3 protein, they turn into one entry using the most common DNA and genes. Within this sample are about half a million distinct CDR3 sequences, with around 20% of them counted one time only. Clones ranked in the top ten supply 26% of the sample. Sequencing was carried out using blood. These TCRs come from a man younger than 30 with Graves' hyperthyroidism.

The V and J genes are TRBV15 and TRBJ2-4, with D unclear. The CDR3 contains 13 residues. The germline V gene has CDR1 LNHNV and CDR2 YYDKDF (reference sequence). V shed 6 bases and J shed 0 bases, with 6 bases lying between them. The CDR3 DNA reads TGTGCCACCAGTAAAAGAGCCAAAAACATTCAGTACTTC. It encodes CATSKRAKNIQYF.

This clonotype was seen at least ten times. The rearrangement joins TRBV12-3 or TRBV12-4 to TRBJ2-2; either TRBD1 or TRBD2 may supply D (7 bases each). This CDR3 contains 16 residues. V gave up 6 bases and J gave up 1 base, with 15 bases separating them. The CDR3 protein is CASRWSGTENTGELFF. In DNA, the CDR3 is TGTGCCAGCAGGTGGAGCGGGACAGAGAACACCGGGGAGCTGTTTTTT.

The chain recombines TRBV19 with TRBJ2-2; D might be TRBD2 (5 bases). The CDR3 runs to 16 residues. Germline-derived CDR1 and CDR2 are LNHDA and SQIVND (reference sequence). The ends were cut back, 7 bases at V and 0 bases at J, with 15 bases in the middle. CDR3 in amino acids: CASTQRAGANTGELFF. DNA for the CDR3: TGTGCCAGTACCCAGAGGGCCGGGGCGAACACCGGGGAGCTGTTTTTT.

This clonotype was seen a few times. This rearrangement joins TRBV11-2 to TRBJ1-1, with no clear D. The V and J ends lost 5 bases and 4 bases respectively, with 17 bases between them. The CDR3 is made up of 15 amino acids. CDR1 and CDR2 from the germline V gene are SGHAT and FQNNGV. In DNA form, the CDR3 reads TGTGCCAGCAGCCTACTGGGTCTCGGGGTCACTGAAGCTTTCTTT. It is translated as CASSLLGLGVTEAFF.

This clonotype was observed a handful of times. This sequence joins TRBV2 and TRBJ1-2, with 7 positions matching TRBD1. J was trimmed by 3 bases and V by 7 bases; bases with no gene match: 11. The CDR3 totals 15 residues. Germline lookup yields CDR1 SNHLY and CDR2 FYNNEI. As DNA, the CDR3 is TGTGCCAGCACCATATTAGGGGGACAGTACTATGGCTACACCTTC. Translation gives CASTILGGQYYGYTF.

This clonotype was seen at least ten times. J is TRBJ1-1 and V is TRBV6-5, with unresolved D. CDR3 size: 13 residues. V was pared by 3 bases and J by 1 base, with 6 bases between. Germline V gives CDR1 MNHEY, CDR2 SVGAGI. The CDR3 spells CASSYIANTEAFF. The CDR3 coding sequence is TGTGCCAGCAGTTATATTGCGAACACTGAAGCTTTCTTT.

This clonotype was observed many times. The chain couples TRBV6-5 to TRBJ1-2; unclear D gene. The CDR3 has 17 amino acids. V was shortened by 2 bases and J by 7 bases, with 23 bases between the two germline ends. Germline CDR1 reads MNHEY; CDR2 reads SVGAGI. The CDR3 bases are TGTGCCAGCAGTTACCACACCGGGCCATTCGTAGGGTCTGGCTACACCTTC. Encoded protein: CASSYHTGPFVGSGYTF.

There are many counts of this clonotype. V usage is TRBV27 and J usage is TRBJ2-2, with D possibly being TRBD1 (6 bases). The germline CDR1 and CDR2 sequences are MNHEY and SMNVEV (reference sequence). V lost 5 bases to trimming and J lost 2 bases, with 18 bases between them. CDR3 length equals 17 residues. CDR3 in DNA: TGTGCCAGCAGTCCCCCAACAGGGTCTGATAACACCGGGGAGCTGTTTTTT. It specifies CASSPPTGSDNTGELFF.

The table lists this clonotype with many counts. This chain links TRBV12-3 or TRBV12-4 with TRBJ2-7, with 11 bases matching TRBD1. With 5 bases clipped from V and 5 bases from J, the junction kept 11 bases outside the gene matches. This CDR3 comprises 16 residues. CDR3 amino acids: CASSGGTGQGAHEQYF. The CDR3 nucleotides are TGTGCCAGCAGTGGAGGGACAGGACAGGGGGCTCACGAGCAGTACTTC.

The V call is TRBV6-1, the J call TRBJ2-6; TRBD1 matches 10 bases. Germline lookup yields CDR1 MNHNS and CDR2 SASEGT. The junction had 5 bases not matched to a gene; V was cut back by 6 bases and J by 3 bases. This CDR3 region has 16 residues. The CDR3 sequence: CASRRQGAGGANVLTF. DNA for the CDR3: TGTGCCAGCAGGAGACAGGGGGCTGGTGGGGCCAACGTCCTGACTTTC.

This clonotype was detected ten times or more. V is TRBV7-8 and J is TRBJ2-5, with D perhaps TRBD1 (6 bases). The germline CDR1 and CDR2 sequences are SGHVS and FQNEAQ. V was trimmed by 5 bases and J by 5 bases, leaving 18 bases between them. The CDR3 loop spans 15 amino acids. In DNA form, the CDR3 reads TGTGCCAGCAGCACCGAACCGGGCAGGGGTGAGACCCAGTACTTC. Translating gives CASSTEPGRGETQYF.

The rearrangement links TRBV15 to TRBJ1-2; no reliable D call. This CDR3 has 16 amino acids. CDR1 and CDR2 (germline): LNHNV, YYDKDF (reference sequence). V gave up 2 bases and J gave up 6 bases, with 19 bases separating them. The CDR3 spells CATSRLIQVDFNGYTF. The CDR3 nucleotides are TGTGCCACCAGCAGATTGATCCAGGTCGACTTTAATGGCTACACCTTC. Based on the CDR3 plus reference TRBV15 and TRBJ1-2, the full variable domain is DAMVIQNPRYQVTQFGKPVTLSCSQTLNHNVMYWYQQKSSQAPKLLFHYYDKDFNNEADTPDNFQSRRPNTSFCFLDIRSPGLGDTAMYLCATSRLIQVDFNGYTFGSGTRLTVV.

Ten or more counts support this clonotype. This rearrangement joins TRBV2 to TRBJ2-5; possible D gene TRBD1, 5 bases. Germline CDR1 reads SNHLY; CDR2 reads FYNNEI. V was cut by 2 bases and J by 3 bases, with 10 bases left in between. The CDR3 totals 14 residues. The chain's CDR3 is CASSERTGKETQYF. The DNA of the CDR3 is TGTGCCAGCAGTGAAAGAACAGGCAAAGAGACCCAGTACTTC.

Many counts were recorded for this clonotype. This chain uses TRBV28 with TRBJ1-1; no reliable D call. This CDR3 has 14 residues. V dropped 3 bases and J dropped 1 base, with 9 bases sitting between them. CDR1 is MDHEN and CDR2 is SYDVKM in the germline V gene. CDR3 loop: CASSFRGANTEAFF. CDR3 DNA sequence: TGTGCCAGCAGTTTTCGGGGAGCGAACACTGAAGCTTTCTTT.

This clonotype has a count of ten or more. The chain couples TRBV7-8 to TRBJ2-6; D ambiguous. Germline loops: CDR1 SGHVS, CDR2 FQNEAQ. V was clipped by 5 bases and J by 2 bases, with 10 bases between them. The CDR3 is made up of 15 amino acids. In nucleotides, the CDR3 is TGTGCCAGCAGCGGGCCGATGACTGGGGCCAACGTCCTGACTTTC. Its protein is CASSGPMTGANVLTF.

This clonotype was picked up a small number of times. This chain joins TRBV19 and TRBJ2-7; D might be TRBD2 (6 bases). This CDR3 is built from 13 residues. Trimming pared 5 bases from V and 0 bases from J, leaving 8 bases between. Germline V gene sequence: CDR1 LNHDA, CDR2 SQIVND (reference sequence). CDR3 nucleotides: TGTGCCAGTAGTGCTAGCGCCTCCTACGAGCAGTACTTC. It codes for CASSASASYEQYF.

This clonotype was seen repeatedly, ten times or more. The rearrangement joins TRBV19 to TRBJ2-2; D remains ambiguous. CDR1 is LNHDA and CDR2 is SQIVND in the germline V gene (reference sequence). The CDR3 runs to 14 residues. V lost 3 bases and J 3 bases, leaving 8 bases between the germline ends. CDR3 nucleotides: TGTGCCAGTAGTATGGTCTCCTACACCGGGGAGCTGTTTTTT. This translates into CASSMVSYTGELFF.

The CDR3 bases are TGTGCCCCCCGCTACTTTCTGGAGGGAGCTTTCTTT. Protein: CAPRYFLEGAFF. The chain carries TRBV2 and TRBJ1-1; no firm D call. The V and J ends lost 11 bases and 10 bases respectively, with 20 bases between them. CDR3 length equals 12 residues. Per germline, CDR1 SNHLY and CDR2 FYNNEI. The full variable domain, with the rest looked up from reference TRBV2 and TRBJ1-1, is EPEVTQTPSHQVTQMGQEVILRCVPISNHLYFYWYRQILGQKVEFLVSFYNNEISEKSEIFDDQFSVERPDGSNFTLKIRSTKLEDSAMYFCAPRYFLEGAFFGQGTRLTVV.

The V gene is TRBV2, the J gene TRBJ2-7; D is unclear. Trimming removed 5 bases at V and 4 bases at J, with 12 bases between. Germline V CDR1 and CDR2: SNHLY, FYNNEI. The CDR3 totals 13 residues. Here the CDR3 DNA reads TGTGCCAGCAGTCTCGGAATTTATTACGAGCAGTACTTC. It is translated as CASSLGIYYEQYF.

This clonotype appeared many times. The CDR3 is CASSTSTGDRETQYF. The CDR3, as DNA: TGTGCCAGTAGTACCTCGACAGGGGATCGGGAGACCCAGTACTTC. The rearrangement links TRBV19 to TRBJ2-5, with TRBD1 matching 8 bases. With 4 bases clipped from V and 5 bases from J, the junction kept 9 bases outside the gene matches. The CDR3 covers 15 residues. CDR1 and CDR2 (germline): LNHDA, SQIVND (reference sequence).

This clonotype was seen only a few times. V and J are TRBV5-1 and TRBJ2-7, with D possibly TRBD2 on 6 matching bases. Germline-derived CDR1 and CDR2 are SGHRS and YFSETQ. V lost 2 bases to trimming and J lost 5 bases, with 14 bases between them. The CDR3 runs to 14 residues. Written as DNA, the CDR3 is TGCGCCAGCAGCTTCGGCTTGGGCGGGGACGAGCAGTACTTC. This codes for CASSFGLGGDEQYF.

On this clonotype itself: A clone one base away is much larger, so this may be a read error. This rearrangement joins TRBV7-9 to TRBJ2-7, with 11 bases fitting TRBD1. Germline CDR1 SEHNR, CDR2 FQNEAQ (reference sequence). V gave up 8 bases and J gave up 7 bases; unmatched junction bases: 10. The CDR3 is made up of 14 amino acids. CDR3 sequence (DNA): TGTGCCAGCTGCTCGACCGGGACAGGGGGTGAGCAGTACTTC. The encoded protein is CASCSTGTGGEQYF.

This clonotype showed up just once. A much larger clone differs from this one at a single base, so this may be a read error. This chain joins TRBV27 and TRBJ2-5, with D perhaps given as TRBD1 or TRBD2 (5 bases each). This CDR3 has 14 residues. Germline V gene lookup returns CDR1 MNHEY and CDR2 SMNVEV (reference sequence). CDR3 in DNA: TGTGCCAGCAGTTCTGGACATGCCATAGGGACCCGGTACTTC. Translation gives CASSSGHAIGTRYF.

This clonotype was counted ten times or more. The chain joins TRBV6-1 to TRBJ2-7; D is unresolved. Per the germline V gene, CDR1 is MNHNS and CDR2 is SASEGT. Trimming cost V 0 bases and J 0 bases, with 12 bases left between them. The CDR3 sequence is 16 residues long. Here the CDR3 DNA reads TGTGCCAGCAGTGAAGCAGGCGCCAGATACTCCTACGAGCAGTACTTC. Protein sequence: CASSEAGARYSYEQYF.

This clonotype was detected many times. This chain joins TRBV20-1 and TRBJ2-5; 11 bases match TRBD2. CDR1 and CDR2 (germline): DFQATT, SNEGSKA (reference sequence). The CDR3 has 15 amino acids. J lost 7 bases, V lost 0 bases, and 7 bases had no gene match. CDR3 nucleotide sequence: TGCAGTGCTAGAGATGGGACTAGCGGTACCGGGACCCAGTACTTC. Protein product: CSARDGTSGTGTQYF.

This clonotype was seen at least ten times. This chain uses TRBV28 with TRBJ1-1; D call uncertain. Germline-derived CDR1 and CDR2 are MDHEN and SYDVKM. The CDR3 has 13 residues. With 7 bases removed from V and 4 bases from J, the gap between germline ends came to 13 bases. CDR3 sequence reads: CASTPAGSTEAFF. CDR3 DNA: TGTGCCAGCACCCCGGCGGGGTCCACTGAAGCTTTCTTT.

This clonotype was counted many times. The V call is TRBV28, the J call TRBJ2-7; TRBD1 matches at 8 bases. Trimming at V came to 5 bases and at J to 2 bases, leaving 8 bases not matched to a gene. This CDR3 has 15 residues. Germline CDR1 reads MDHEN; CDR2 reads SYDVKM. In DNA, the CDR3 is TGTGCCAGCAGTCCCGCTGACAGGGGAGCCTACGAGCAGTACTTC. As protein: CASSPADRGAYEQYF.